This TCR beta chain was profiled in a study of OX40 agonist ivuxolimab in advanced cancers. Germline V gene data show CDR1 as SEHNR and CDR2 as FQNEAQ (reference sequence). V was clipped by 3 bases and J by 3 bases; unmatched bases: 5. The CDR3 is 14 residues long. The repertoire was sequenced with immunoSEQ multiplex PCR; TCRdb's copy has only in-frame clones and lacks some. The data contain 75,000 or so clones, approximately 84% of them singletons. The clonotype was recovered from an adult with an advanced solid tumor such as melanoma, head and neck, liver or kidney cancer. The chain has TRBV7-9 and TRBJ2-7, with TRBD1 identical over 7 bases. This sample comprised CD4+ or CD8+ T cells sorted from blood, obtained in a trial of the OX40 agonist ivuxolimab. CDR3 DNA: TGTGCCAGCAGCTTGGGGACAGCCTTCTACGAGCAGTACTTC. Amino acids: CASSLGTAFYEQYF. Drawing the rest from reference TRBV7-9 and TRBJ2-7, the complete variable domain is DTGVSQNPRHKITKRGQNVTFRCDPISEHNRLYWYRQTLGQGPEFLTYFQNEAQLEKSRLLSDRFSAERPKGSFSTLEIQRTEQGDSAMYLCASSLGTAFYEQYFGPGTRLTVT.